This entry lists 32 T cell receptor beta chains sequenced from one sample in a study of blood T cell repertoires in COVID-19. The table came from immunoSEQ multiplex PCR; TCRdb's copy has only in-frame clones and leaves some out. Of approximately 110,000 clones in the sample, over 70% were seen once. Sequenced material: peripheral blood. These receptors originate from a man aged 50 to 59 with acute or convalescent COVID-19.

This sequence joins TRBV4-1 and TRBJ1-5; TRBD1 matches 7 bases. V shed 2 bases and J 5 bases; nucleotides not matched to a gene: 9. This CDR3 has 16 amino acids. Per the germline V gene, CDR1 is MGHRA and CDR2 is YSYEKL. The CDR3 sequence: CASSQPGQSIYQPQHF. The CDR3 nucleotides read TGCGCCAGCAGCCAACCGGGACAGAGCATATATCAGCCCCAGCATTTT.

The rearrangement joins TRBV11-2 to TRBJ1-5; D may be TRBD1 (6 bases). The CDR3 totals 16 residues. The ends were cut back, 0 bases at V and 7 bases at J, with 16 bases in the middle. Germline CDR1 reads SGHAT; CDR2 reads FQNNGV. The CDR3 region has the DNA TGTGCCAGCAGCTTAGATGACCAGGGGTTGGGGCAGCCCCAGCATTTT. It specifies CASSLDDQGLGQPQHF.

A few counts support this clone. The chain recombines TRBV25-1 with TRBJ1-3; 10 bases match TRBD1. CDR1 and CDR2 from the germline V gene are MGHDK and SYGVNS. Trimming cost V 6 bases and J 6 bases; bases outside gene matches: 8. The CDR3 sequence is 15 residues long. CDR3 region: CASRAGTGEENTIYF. The CDR3 DNA sequence: TGTGCCAGCAGGGCCGGGACAGGGGAGGAAAACACCATATATTTT.

This clone was observed a handful of times. The chain has TRBV5-4 and TRBJ1-1; no reliable D call. Germline values: CDR1 SGHNT, CDR2 YYREEE (reference sequence). CDR3 length: 13 residues. V lost 5 bases and J lost 1, with 9 bases in between. CDR3 amino acids: CASSYQENTEAFF. The CDR3 coding sequence is TGTGCCAGCAGTTATCAGGAGAACACTGAAGCTTTCTTT.

V and J are TRBV6-1 and TRBJ1-1, with D unresolved. Germline V gives CDR1 MNHNS, CDR2 SASEGT. V was shortened by 3 bases and J by 3 bases, with 11 bases between the two germline ends. The CDR3 is 14 residues long. CDR3 in amino acids: CASSERGWYTEAFF. The CDR3, as DNA: TGTGCCAGCAGTGAGCGGGGTTGGTACACTGAAGCTTTCTTT.

The rearrangement links TRBV6-1 to TRBJ1-1; tentatively, D is TRBD1 (5 bases). Per germline, CDR1 MNHNS and CDR2 SASEGT. CDR3 length: 13 residues. The V gene lost 2 bases and the J gene lost 4 bases, with 8 bases spanning the gap. The CDR3 sequence: CASSERGITEAFF. The CDR3 DNA sequence: TGTGCCAGCAGTGAACGGGGGATCACTGAAGCTTTCTTT.

The rearrangement joins TRBV9 to TRBJ2-3; TRBD2 aligns across 10 bases. The trim removed 4 bases at V and 5 bases at J, leaving 10 bases unmatched. Germline V CDR1 and CDR2: SGDLS, YYNGEE. The CDR3 is 16 residues long. The CDR3 here is CASSPSAGGPQDTQYF. CDR3 DNA sequence: TGTGCCAGCAGCCCCTCAGCGGGGGGGCCCCAAGATACGCAGTATTTT.

This clone occurred a few times. The chain couples TRBV28 to TRBJ1-6, with D hard to call. V lost 3 bases and J lost 10, with 16 bases in between. Germline V CDR1 and CDR2: MDHEN, SYDVKM. This CDR3 region has 15 residues. The CDR3 spells CASSFGGNQGSPLHF. CDR3 sequence (DNA): TGTGCCAGCAGTTTTGGCGGGAATCAAGGATCACCCCTCCACTTT.

The V call is TRBV10-3, the J call TRBJ1-5, with TRBD1 matching over 7 bases. J was trimmed by 6 bases and V by 5 bases; bases with no gene match: 10. The V gene's germline CDR1 is ENHRY and CDR2 SYGVKD. This CDR3 is 15 amino acids long. CDR3 amino acids: CAISNPDRVRQPQHF. CDR3 coding DNA: TGTGCCATCAGTAACCCCGACAGGGTTCGTCAGCCCCAGCATTTT.

The rearrangement uses TRBV4-2 and TRBJ1-4; D is possibly TRBD1 (5 bases). V was trimmed by 9 bases and J by 8 bases, leaving 16 bases between them. CDR3 length equals 13 residues. Germline CDR1 and CDR2: LGHNA and YNFKEQ. This CDR3 is CASRGGKGEKLFF. The CDR3 DNA sequence: TGTGCCAGTAGGGGAGGGAAGGGCGAAAAACTGTTTTTT.

V is TRBV2 and J is TRBJ2-3, with 13 bases fitting TRBD2. The CDR3 totals 15 residues. Germline V gene sequence: CDR1 SNHLY, CDR2 FYNNEI. The V gene end was trimmed by 7 bases and the J gene end by 3 bases; junction bases not matched to a gene: 4. CDR3 sequence reads: CASTRTSGGTDTQYF. The CDR3 DNA follows: TGTGCCAGCACCCGGACTAGCGGGGGAACAGATACGCAGTATTTT.

The chain is built from TRBV28 and TRBJ1-2, with 7 nucleotides matching TRBD1. With 4 bases clipped from V and 0 bases from J, the junction kept 8 bases outside the gene matches. This CDR3 spans 16 amino acids. Germline values: CDR1 MDHEN, CDR2 SYDVKM. CDR3 DNA sequence: TGTGCCAGCAGTTGGGGGACACAGGGGACTAACTATGGCTACACCTTC. It specifies CASSWGTQGTNYGYTF.

The CDR3 bases are TGCGCCAGCAGCCAAGCCGGGATCCACGAGCAGTACTTC. It codes for CASSQAGIHEQYF. The chain recombines TRBV4-1 with TRBJ2-7; weak D call: TRBD2 (5 bases). The germline V gene has CDR1 MGHRA and CDR2 YSYEKL. This CDR3 region has 13 residues. Between the trimmed V and J ends, which lost 1 base and 5 bases, there was a span of 9 bases.

The rearrangement links TRBV30 to TRBJ1-3; TRBD1 is a possible D gene (6 bases). The CDR3 covers 15 residues. V dropped 3 bases and J dropped 2 bases, with 14 bases sitting between them. Germline V gene data show CDR1 as GTSNPN and CDR2 as SVGIG (reference sequence). The CDR3 DNA reads as TGTGCCTGGAGATCAGGGGTAGCAACTGGAAACACCATATATTTT. This translates into CAWRSGVATGNTIYF. The whole variable domain, filled in from reference TRBV30 and TRBJ1-3, reads SQTIHQWPATLVQPVGSPLSLECTVEGTSNPNLYWYRQAAGRGLQLLFYSVGIGQISSEVPQNLSASRPQDRQFILSSKKLLLSDSGFYLCAWRSGVATGNTIYFGEGSWLTVV.

The gene calls are TRBV4-1 and TRBJ2-2, with 10 bases aligning to TRBD1. CDR1 is MGHRA and CDR2 is YSYEKL in the germline V gene. V was pared by 2 bases and J by 5 bases, with 8 bases of the junction left unmatched. The CDR3 covers 17 residues. The CDR3 DNA sequence: TGCGCCAGCAGCCAATCACCGACAGGGGGCCATACCGGGGAGCTGTTTTTT. Protein product: CASSQSPTGGHTGELFF.

The rearrangement links TRBV4-1 to TRBJ2-7; perhaps TRBD2 as D (5 bases). The CDR3 totals 14 residues. The germline V gene encodes CDR1 MGHRA and CDR2 YSYEKL. V lost 0 bases to trimming and J lost 2 bases, with 8 bases between them. The DNA of the CDR3 is TGCGCCAGCAGCCAAGAAGCGGAAACCTACGAGCAGTACTTC. Its translation is CASSQEAETYEQYF.

The chain combines TRBV1 with TRBJ1-2; TRBD1 is taken as the D call from the table, unchecked against the DNA. TRBV1 is reported as a pseudogene. This CDR3 is built from 13 residues. CDR3 protein: CTSGVPGQGGYTF. CDR3 bases: TGCACCAGCGGAGTCCCAGGACAGGGAGGCTACACCTTC.

This clone was counted a few times. V is TRBV5-1 and J is TRBJ1-3; D is uncertain. The germline V and J ends were trimmed by 4 bases and 7 bases, with 18 bases remaining between them. The CDR3 is made up of 15 amino acids. CDR1 and CDR2 (germline): SGHRS, YFSETQ. CDR3 in amino acids: CASSLRVGIGNTIYF. DNA for the CDR3: TGCGCCAGCAGCCTGAGGGTGGGGATCGGTAACACCATATATTTT.

A single count supports this clone. J is TRBJ1-4 and V is TRBV5-1; 7 bases agree with TRBD1. After removal of 1 base from V and 5 bases from J, the junction contained 8 bases not matched to a gene. CDR1 and CDR2 from the germline V gene are SGHRS and YFSETQ. The CDR3 covers 16 residues. The CDR3 sequence: CASSLIGGGPNEKLFF. In DNA, the CDR3 is TGCGCCAGCAGCTTGATAGGGGGCGGTCCGAATGAAAAACTGTTTTTT.

This clone was seen a few times. V and J are TRBV19 and TRBJ1-6; D is undetermined. Trimming took 7 bases from V and 7 from J, leaving 14 bases between them. The CDR3 length is 14 residues. Germline V lookup: CDR1 LNHDA, CDR2 SQIVND (reference sequence). CDR3 loop: CASKGEPSNSPLHF. As DNA, the CDR3 is TGTGCCAGTAAAGGAGAACCTTCCAATTCACCCCTCCACTTT.

V and J are TRBV23-1 and TRBJ2-3; no reliable D call. TRBV23-1 falls under the ORF class, with uncertain function. The CDR3 loop spans 14 amino acids. The V end was cut by 7 bases, the J end by 6 bases, with 17 bases between. CDR3 nucleotide sequence: TGCGCCAGCACCGGGTTTTGTCTTGCGGATACGCAGTATTTT. It translates to CASTGFCLADTQYF.

This chain connects TRBV5-8 to TRBJ2-2; D is unresolved. Trimming took 2 bases from V and 3 from J, leaving 8 bases between them. Per germline, CDR1 SGHTS and CDR2 YDEGEE. The CDR3 has 14 amino acids. CDR3 loop: CASSFDTYTGELFF. The DNA of the CDR3 is TGTGCCAGCAGCTTCGACACCTACACCGGGGAGCTGTTTTTT.

The V gene is TRBV4-2, the J gene TRBJ2-2, with 10 bases lining up with TRBD1. Unmatched junction bases numbered 10, after V lost 3 bases and J lost 3 bases. Germline CDR1 reads LGHNA; CDR2 reads YNFKEQ. CDR3 length: 18 residues. The CDR3 bases are TGTGCCAGCAGCCACCTCAGGGGAGGGACAGGGGACACCGGGGAGCTGTTTTTT. It translates to CASSHLRGGTGDTGELFF.

The rearrangement uses TRBV5-6 and TRBJ1-6; no firm D call. V was trimmed by 1 base and J by 7 bases, leaving 12 bases between them. The CDR3 runs to 15 residues. The germline gives CDR1 SGHDT, CDR2 YYEEEE. CDR3 sequence (DNA): TGTGCCAGCAGCTTGAGGGAGAACCTCAATTCACCCCTCCACTTT. This translates into CASSLRENLNSPLHF.

J is TRBJ1-1 and V is TRBV7-9; D uncertain. Germline CDR1 and CDR2: SEHNR and FQNEAQ (reference sequence). Trimming took off 5 bases at V and 1 base at J, with 14 bases between the two ends. CDR3 length: 15 residues. CDR3 amino acids: CASSPRGGKNTEAFF. DNA of the CDR3: TGTGCCAGCAGCCCCCGTGGAGGGAAGAACACTGAAGCTTTCTTT. Drawing the rest from reference TRBV7-9 and TRBJ1-1, the complete variable domain is DTGVSQNPRHKITKRGQNVTFRCDPISEHNRLYWYRQTLGQGPEFLTYFQNEAQLEKSRLLSDRFSAERPKGSFSTLEIQRTEQGDSAMYLCASSPRGGKNTEAFFGQGTRLTVV.

This rearrangement joins TRBV5-1 to TRBJ1-4; D may be TRBD1 (5 bases). V gave up 4 bases and J gave up 3 bases, with 10 bases separating them. The germline V gene has CDR1 SGHRS and CDR2 YFSETQ. This CDR3 has 14 amino acids. CDR3 coding DNA: TGCGCCAGCAGCGCGGGGCTAGCTAATGAAAAACTGTTTTTT. Amino acids: CASSAGLANEKLFF.

The chain uses TRBV6-5 and TRBJ1-1; D is possibly TRBD1 (5 bases). V lost 5 bases to trimming and J lost 4 bases, with 17 bases between them. The CDR3 totals 15 residues. Looked up from germline, CDR1 is MNHEY and CDR2 is SVGAGI. The CDR3 DNA follows: TGTGCCAGCAGTCCAGGTCAGGGAGGCGGCACTGAAGCTTTCTTT. It specifies CASSPGQGGGTEAFF.

The chain employs TRBV5-1 and TRBJ1-2; a possible D gene is TRBD1 (5 bases). V lost 0 bases to trimming and J lost 0 bases, with 9 bases between them. Germline values: CDR1 SGHRS, CDR2 YFSETQ. The CDR3 contains 15 residues. The CDR3 loop reads CASSLGTKANYGYTF. In DNA, the CDR3 is TGCGCCAGCAGCTTGGGGACAAAAGCTAACTATGGCTACACCTTC.

The chain combines TRBV2 with TRBJ2-5, with TRBD2 as a possible D gene (5 bases). Germline lookup yields CDR1 SNHLY and CDR2 FYNNEI. This CDR3 comprises 15 residues. Trimming shortened V by 4 bases and J by 4 bases, and 16 bases separated the two germline ends. In DNA form, the CDR3 reads TGTGCCAGCAGTGTATCGGGGTACGGTGGAGAGACCCAGTACTTC. Translation gives CASSVSGYGGETQYF.

V and J are TRBV24-1 and TRBJ2-1; 11 positions match TRBD1. The germline gives CDR1 KGHDR, CDR2 SFDVKD. V trimming: 7 bases; J trimming: 8 bases; junction bases outside the gene matches: 18. The CDR3 totals 18 residues. The CDR3 protein is CATRSPRTGGQRGDEQFF. CDR3 DNA: TGTGCCACCAGGTCGCCGAGGACAGGGGGCCAAAGGGGGGATGAGCAGTTCTTC.

This sequence joins TRBV6-1 and TRBJ1-1, with D unclear. This CDR3 spans 13 amino acids. Germline-derived CDR1 and CDR2 are MNHNS and SASEGT. V shed 0 bases and J shed 5 bases, with 7 bases lying between them. CDR3 amino acids: CASSEAMSTEAFF. DNA for the CDR3: TGTGCCAGCAGTGAAGCAATGAGTACTGAAGCTTTCTTT.

This clone was observed a handful of times. This chain connects TRBV6-2 or TRBV6-3 to TRBJ2-1; 7 bases line up with TRBD1. The CDR3 is 15 amino acids. Germline V gives CDR1 MNHEY, CDR2 SVGEGT. With V trimmed by 4 bases and J by 4 bases, 7 bases remained unmatched. The CDR3 is CASSFPGQRYNEQFF. In DNA form, the CDR3 reads TGTGCCAGCAGTTTTCCGGGACAGAGATACAATGAGCAGTTCTTC.